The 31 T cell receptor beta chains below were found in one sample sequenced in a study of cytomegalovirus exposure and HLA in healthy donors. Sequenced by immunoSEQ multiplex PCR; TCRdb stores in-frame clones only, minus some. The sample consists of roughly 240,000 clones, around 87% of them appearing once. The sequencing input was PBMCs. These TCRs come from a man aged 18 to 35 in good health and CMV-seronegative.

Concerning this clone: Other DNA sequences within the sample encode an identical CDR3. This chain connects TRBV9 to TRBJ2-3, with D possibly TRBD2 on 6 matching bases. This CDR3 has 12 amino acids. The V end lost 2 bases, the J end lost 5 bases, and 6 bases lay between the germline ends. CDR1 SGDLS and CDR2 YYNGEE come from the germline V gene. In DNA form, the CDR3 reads TGTGCCAGCAGCGTGGGGGGAGATACGCAGTATTTT. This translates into CASSVGGDTQYF.

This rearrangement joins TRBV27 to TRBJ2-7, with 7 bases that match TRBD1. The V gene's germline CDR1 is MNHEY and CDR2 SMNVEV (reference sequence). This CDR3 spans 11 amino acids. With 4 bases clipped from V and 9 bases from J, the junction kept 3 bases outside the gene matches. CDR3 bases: TGTGCCAGCAGTTATACAGGGGTGCAGTACTTC. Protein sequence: CASSYTGVQYF.

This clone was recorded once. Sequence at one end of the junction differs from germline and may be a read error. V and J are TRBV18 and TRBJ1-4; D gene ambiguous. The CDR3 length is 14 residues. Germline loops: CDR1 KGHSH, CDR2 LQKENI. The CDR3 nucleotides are TGTGCCAGCTCAGATTCAGCGTCTAAGGAAAAACTGTTTTTT. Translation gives CASSDSASKEKLFF.

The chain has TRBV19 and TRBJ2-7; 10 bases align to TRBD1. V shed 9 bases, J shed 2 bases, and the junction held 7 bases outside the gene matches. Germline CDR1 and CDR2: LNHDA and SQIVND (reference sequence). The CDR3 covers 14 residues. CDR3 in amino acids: CASQPGQGTYEQYF. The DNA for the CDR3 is TGTGCCAGCCAACCGGGACAGGGGACCTACGAGCAGTACTTC.

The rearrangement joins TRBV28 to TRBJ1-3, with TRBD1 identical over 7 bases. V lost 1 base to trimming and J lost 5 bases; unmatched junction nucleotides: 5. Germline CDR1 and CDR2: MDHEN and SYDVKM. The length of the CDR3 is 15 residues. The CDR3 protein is CASSLSRGDRNTIYF. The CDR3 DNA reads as TGTGCCAGCAGTTTATCCAGGGGGGACAGAAACACCATATATTTT. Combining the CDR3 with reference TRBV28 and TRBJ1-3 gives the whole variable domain DVKVTQSSRYLVKRTGEKVFLECVQDMDHENMFWYRQDPGLGLRLIYFSYDVKMKEKGDIPEGYSVSREKKERFSLILESASTNQTSMYLCASSLSRGDRNTIYFGEGSWLTVV.

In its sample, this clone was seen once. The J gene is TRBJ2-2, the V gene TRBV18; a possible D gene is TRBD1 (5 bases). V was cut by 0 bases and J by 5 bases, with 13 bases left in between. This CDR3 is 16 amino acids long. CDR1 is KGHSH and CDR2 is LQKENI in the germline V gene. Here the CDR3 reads CASSPPELRQTGELFF. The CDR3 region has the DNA TGTGCCAGCTCACCACCGGAACTGAGACAGACCGGGGAGCTGTTTTTT.

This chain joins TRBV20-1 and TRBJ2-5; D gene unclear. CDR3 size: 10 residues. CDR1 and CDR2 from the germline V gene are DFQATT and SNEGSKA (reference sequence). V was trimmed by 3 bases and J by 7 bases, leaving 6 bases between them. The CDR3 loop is CSASDRTQYF. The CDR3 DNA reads TGCAGTGCTAGTGATAGGACCCAGTACTTC.

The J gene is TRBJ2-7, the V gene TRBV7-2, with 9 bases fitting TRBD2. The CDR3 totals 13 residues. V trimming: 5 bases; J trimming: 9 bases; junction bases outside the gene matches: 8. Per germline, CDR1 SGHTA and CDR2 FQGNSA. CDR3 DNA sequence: TGTGCCAGCAGCCCAGCGGGGGGCCCAATGCAGTACTTC. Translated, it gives CASSPAGGPMQYF.

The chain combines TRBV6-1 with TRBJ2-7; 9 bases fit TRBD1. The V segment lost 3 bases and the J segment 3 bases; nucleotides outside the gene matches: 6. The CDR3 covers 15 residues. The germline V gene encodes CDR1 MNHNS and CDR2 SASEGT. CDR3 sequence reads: CASSDLGTGFYEQYF. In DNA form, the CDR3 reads TGTGCCAGCAGTGACTTGGGGACAGGGTTCTACGAGCAGTACTTC.

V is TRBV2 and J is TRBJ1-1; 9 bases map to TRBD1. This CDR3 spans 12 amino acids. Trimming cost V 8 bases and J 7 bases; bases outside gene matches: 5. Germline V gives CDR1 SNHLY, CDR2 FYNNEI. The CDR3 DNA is TGTGCCAGCCTAGACAGGGGGATTGAAGCTTTCTTT. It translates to CASLDRGIEAFF.

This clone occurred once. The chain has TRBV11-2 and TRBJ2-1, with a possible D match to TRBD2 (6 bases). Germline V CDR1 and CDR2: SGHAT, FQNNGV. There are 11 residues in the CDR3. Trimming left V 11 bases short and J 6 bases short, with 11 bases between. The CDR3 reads CAVWGVNEQFF. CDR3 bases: TGTGCCGTTTGGGGGGTCAATGAGCAGTTCTTC.

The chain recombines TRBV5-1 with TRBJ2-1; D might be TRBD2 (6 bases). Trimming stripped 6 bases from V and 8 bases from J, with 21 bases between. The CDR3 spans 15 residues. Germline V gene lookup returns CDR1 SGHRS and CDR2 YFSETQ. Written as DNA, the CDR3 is TGCGCCAGCAACCTCGAAATGGGGGGAATAGATGAGCAGTTCTTC. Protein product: CASNLEMGGIDEQFF.

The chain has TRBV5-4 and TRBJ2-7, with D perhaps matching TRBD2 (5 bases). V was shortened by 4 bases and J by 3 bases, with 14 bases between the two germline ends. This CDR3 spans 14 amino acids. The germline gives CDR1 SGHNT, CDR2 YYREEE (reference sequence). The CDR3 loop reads CASSRESSHYEQYF. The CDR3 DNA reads TGTGCCAGCAGCCGGGAATCATCCCACTACGAGCAGTACTTC.

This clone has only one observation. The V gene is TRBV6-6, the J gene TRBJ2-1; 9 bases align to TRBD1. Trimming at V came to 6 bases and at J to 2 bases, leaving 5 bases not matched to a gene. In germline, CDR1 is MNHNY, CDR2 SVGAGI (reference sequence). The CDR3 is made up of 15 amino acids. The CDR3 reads CASRRQGGTYNEQFF. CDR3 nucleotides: TGTGCCAGCAGAAGACAGGGGGGGACCTACAATGAGCAGTTCTTC.

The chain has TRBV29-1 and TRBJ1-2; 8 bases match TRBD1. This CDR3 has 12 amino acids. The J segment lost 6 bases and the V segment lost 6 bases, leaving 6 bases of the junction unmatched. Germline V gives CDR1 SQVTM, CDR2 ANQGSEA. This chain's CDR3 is CSVLTGVDGYTF. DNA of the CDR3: TGCAGCGTCCTGACAGGGGTCGATGGCTACACCTTC.

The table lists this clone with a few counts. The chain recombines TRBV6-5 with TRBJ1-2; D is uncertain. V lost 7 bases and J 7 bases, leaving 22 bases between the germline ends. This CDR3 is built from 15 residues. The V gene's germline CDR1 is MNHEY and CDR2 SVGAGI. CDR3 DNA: TGTGCCAGCACGACAAAAGGGAGGGCCTTGCTTGGCTACACCTTC. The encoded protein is CASTTKGRALLGYTF.

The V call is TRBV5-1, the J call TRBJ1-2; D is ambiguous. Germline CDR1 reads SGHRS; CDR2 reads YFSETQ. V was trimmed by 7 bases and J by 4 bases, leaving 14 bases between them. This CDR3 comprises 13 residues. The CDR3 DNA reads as TGCGCCAGCGCCGAACGGGGAGGCTATGGCTACACCTTC. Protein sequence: CASAERGGYGYTF.

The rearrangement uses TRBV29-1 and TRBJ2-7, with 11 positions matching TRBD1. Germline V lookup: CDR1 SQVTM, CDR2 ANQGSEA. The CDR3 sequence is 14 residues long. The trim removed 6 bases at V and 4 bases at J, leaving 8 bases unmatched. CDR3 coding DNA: TGCAGCGTCCGGGGACAGGGGGTTCAATACGAGCAGTACTTC. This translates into CSVRGQGVQYEQYF.

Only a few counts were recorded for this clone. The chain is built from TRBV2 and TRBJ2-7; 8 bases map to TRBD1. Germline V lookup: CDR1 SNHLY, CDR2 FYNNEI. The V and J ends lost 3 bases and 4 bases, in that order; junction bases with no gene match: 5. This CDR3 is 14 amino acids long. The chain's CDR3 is CASSEDRASYEQYF. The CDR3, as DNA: TGTGCCAGCAGTGAGGACAGGGCTTCTTACGAGCAGTACTTC.

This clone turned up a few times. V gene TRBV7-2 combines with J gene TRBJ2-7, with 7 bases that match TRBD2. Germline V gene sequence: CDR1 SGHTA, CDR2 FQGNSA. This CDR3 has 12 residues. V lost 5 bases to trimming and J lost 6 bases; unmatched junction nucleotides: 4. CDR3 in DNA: TGTGCCAGCAGCCCCAGGGAGGGCGAGCAGTACTTC. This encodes CASSPREGEQYF.

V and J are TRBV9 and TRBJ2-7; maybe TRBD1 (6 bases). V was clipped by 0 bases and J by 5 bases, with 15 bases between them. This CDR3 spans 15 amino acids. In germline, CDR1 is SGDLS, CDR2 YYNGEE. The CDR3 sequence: CASSVDGRGNNEQYF. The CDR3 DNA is TGTGCCAGCAGCGTAGATGGCAGGGGCAACAACGAGCAGTACTTC.

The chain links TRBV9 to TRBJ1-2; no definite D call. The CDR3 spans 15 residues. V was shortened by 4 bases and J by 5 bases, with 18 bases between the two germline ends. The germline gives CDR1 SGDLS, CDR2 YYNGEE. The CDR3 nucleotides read TGTGCCAGCAGCTCCCAGACACCTAGAGGGTATGGCTACACCTTC. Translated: CASSSQTPRGYGYTF.

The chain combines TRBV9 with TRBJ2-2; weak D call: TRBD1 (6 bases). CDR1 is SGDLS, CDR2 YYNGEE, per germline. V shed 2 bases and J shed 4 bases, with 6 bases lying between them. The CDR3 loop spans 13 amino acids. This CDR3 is CASSVGATGELFF. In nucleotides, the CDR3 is TGTGCCAGCAGCGTGGGGGCCACCGGGGAGCTGTTTTTT. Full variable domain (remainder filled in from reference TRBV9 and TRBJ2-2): DSGVTQTPKHLITATGQRVTLRCSPRSGDLSVYWYQQSLDQGLQFLIQYYNGEERAKGNILERFSAQQFPDLHSELNLSSLELGDSALYFCASSVGATGELFFGEGSRLTVL.

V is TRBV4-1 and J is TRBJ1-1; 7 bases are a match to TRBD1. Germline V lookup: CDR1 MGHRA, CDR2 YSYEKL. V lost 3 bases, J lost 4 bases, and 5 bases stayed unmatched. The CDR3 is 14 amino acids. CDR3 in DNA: TGCGCCAGCAGCCATCCAGACAGGGCCACTGAAGCTTTCTTT. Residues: CASSHPDRATEAFF.

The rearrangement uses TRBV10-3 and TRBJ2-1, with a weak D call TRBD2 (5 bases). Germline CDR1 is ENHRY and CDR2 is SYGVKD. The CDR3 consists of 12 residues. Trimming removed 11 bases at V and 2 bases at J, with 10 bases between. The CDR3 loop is CAAGPTYNEQFF. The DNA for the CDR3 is TGTGCCGCGGGCCCTACCTACAATGAGCAGTTCTTC.

Here the CDR3 reads CASLRQAGFGYTF. The DNA for the CDR3 is TGTGCCAGCTTACGACAGGCTGGATTTGGCTACACCTTC. The V and J genes are TRBV11-2 and TRBJ1-2; D may be TRBD1 (6 bases). Germline loops: CDR1 SGHAT, CDR2 FQNNGV. This CDR3 is built from 13 residues. Between the trimmed V and J ends, which lost 8 bases and 7 bases, there was a span of 17 bases.

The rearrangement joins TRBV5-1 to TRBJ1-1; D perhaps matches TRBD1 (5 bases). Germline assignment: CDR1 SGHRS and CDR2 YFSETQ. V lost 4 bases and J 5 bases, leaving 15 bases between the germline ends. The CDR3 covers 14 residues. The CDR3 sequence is CASSPDGGLTEAFF. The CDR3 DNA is TGCGCCAGCAGCCCGGACGGGGGGTTGACTGAAGCTTTCTTT.

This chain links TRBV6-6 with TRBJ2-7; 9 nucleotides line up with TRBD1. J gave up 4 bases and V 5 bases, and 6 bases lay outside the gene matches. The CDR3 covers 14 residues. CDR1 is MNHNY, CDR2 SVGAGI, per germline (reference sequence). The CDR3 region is CASSRQGERYEQYF. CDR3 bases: TGTGCCAGCAGTAGACAGGGGGAAAGGTACGAGCAGTACTTC.

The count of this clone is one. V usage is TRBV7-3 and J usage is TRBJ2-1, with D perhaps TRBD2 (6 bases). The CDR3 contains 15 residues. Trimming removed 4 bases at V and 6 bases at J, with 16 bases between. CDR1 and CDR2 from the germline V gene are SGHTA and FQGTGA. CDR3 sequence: CASSSRGDWTNEQFF. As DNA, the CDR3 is TGTGCCAGCAGCTCACGTGGGGACTGGACCAATGAGCAGTTCTTC.

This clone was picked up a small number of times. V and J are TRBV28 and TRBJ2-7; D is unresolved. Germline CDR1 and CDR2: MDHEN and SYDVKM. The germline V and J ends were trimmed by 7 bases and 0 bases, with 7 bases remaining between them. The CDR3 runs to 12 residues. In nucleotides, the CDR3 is TGTGCCAGCACTTCCAGCTCCTACGAGCAGTACTTC. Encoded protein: CASTSSSYEQYF.

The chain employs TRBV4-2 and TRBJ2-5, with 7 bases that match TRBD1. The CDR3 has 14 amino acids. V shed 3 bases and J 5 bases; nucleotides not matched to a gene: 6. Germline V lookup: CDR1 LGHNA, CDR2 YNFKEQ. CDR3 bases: TGTGCCAGCAGCCAGGGACAGAATAAGGAGACCCAGTACTTC. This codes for CASSQGQNKETQYF.